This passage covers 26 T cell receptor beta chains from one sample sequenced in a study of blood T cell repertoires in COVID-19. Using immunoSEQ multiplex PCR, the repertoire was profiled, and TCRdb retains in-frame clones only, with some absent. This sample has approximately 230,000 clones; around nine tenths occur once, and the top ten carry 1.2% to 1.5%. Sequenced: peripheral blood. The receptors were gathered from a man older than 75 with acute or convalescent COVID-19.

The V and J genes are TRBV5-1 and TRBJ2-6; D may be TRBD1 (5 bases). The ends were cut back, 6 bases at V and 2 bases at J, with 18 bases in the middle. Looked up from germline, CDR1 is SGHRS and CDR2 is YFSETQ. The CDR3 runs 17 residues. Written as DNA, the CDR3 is TGCGCCAGCACTTTAACCGCAGGGCTCCCTGGGGCCAACGTCCTGACTTTC. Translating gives CASTLTAGLPGANVLTF.

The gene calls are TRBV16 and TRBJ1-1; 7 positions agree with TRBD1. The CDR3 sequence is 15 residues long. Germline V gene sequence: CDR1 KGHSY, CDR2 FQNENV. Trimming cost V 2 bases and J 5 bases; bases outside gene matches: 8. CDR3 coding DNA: TGTGCCAGCAGCCAAAGACAGGGACTAGGTACTGAAGCTTTCTTT. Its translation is CASSQRQGLGTEAFF.

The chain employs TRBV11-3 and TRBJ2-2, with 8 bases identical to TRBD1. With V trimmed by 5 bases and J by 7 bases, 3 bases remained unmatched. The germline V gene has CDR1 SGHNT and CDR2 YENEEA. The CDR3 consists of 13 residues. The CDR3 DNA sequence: TGTGCCAGCAGCAGACAGGGGATCGGGGAGCTGTTTTTT. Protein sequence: CASSRQGIGELFF.

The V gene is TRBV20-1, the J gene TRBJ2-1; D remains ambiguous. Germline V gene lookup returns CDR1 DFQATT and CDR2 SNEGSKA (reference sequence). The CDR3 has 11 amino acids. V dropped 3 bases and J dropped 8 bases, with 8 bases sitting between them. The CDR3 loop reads CSASPEDEQFF. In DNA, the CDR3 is TGCAGTGCTAGTCCAGAGGATGAGCAGTTCTTC.

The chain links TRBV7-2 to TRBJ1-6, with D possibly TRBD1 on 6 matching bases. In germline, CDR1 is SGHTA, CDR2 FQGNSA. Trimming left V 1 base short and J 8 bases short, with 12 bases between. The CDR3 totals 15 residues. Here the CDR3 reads CASSLEGGSYSPLHF. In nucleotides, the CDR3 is TGTGCCAGCAGCTTAGAGGGGGGGAGCTATTCACCCCTCCACTTT.

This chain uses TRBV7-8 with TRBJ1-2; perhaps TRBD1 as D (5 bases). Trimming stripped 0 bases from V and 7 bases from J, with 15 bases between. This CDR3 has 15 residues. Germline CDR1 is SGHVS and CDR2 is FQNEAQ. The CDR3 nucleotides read TGTGCCAGCAGCTTAGCGCTAGGGGAGGCGGGTGGCTACACCTTC. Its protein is CASSLALGEAGGYTF.

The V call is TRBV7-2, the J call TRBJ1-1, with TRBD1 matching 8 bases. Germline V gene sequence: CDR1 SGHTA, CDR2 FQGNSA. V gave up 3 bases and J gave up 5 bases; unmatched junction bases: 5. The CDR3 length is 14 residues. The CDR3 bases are TGTGCCAGCAGCTTTGACAGGGGTTGGACTGAAGCTTTCTTT. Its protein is CASSFDRGWTEAFF.

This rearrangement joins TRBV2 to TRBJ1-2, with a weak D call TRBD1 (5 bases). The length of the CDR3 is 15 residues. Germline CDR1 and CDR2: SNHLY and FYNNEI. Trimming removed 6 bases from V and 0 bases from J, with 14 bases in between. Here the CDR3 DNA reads TGTGCCAGCAGCACCAGGGTACAGACTAACTATGGCTACACCTTC. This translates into CASSTRVQTNYGYTF.

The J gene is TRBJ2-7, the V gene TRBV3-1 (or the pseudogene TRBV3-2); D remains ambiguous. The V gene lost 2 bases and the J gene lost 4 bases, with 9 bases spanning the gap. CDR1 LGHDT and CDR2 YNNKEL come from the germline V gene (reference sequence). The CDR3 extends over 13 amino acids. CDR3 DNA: TGTGCCAGCAGCCAACTAGATAATTACGAGCAGTACTTC. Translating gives CASSQLDNYEQYF.

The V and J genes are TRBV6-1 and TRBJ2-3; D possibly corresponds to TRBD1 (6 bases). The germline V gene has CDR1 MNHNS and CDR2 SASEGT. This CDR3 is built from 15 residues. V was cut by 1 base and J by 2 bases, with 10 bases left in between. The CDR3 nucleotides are TGTGCCAGCAGTGAAGGCAGGGGCTCCACAGATACGCAGTATTTT. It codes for CASSEGRGSTDTQYF.

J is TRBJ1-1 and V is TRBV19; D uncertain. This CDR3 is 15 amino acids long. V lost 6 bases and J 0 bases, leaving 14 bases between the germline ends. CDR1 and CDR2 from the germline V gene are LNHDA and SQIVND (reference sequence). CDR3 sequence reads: CASRSPGLMNTEAFF. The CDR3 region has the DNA TGTGCCAGTAGATCCCCCGGTTTGATGAACACTGAAGCTTTCTTT.

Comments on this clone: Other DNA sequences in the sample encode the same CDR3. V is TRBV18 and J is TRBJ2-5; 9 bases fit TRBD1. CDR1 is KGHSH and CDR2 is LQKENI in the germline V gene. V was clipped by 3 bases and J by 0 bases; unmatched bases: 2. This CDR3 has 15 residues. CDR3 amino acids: CASSPGTGNQETQYF. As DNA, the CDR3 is TGTGCCAGCTCACCCGGGACAGGGAACCAAGAGACCCAGTACTTC.

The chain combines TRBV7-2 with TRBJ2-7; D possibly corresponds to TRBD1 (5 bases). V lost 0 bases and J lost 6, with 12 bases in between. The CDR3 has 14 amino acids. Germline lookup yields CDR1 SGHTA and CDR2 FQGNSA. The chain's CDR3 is CASSLANRLSEQYF. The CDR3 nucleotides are TGTGCCAGCAGCTTAGCGAACAGGCTTAGCGAGCAGTACTTC.

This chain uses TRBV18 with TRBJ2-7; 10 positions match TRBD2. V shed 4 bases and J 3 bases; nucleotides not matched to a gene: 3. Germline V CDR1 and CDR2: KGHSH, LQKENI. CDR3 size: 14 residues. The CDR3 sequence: CASSHQREGYEQYF. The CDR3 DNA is TGTGCCAGCTCACACCAGCGGGAGGGCTACGAGCAGTACTTC. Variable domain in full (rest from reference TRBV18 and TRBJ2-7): NAGVMQNPRHLVRRRGQEARLRCSPMKGHSHVYWYRQLPEEGLKFMVYLQKENIIDESGMPKERFSAEFPKEGPSILRIQQVVRGDSAAYFCASSHQREGYEQYFGPGTRLTVT.

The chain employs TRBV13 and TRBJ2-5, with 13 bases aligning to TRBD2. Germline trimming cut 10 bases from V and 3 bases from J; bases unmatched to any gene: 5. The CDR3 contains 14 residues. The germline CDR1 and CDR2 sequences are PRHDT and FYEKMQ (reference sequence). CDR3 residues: CATELAGGKETQYF. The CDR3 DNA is TGTGCCACAGAACTAGCGGGGGGGAAAGAGACCCAGTACTTC.

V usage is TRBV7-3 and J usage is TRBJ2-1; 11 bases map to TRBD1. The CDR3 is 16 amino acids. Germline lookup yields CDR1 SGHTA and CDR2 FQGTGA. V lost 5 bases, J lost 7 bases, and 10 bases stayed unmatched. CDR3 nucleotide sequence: TGTGCCAGCAGCGATAAGGGGACAGGGGGGTTAAATGAGCAGTTCTTC. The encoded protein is CASSDKGTGGLNEQFF.

CDR3 sequence: CASSLYSNSLRDRASTQYF. The CDR3 bases are TGTGCCAGCAGTTTATACTCAAATTCTCTCCGGGACAGGGCGAGTACCCAGTACTTC. The chain has TRBV27 and TRBJ2-5; 9 nucleotides agree with TRBD1. The V segment lost 1 base and the J segment 8 bases; nucleotides outside the gene matches: 20. Germline V gene data show CDR1 as MNHEY and CDR2 as SMNVEV (reference sequence). The length of the CDR3 is 19 residues.

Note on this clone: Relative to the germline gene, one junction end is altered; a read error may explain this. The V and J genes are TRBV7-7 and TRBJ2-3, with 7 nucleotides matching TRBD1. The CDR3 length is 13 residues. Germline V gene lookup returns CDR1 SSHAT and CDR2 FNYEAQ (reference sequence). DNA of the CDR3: TGTGCTAGCAGCTTAGAGGGGGCAGAAAAGCAGTATTTT. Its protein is CASSLEGAEKQYF. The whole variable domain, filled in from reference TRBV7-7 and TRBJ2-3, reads GAGVSQSPRYKVTKRGQDVTLRCDPISSHATLYWYQQALGQGPEFLTYFNYEAQPDKSGLPSDRFSAERPEGSISTLTIQRTEQRDSAMYRCASSLEGAEKQYFGPGTRLTVL.

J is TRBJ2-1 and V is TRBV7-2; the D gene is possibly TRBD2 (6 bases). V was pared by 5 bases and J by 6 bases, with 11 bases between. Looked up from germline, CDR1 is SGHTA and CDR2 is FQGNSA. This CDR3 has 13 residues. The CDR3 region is CASSLRLGNEQFF. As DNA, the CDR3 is TGTGCCAGCAGCCTGAGACTAGGCAATGAGCAGTTCTTC.

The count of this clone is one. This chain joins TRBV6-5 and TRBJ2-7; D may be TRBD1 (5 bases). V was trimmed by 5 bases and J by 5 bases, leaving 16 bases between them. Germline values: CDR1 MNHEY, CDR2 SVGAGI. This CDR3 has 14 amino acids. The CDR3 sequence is CASSPNGQGHEQYF. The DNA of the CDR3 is TGTGCCAGCAGTCCCAACGGTCAGGGCCACGAGCAGTACTTC.

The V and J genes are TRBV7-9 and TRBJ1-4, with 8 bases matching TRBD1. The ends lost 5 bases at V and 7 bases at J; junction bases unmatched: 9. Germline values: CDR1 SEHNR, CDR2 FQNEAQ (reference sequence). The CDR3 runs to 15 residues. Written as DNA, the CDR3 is TGTGCCAGCAGCACTACTCTGGGACAGGCTGAAAAACTGTTTTTT. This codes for CASSTTLGQAEKLFF.

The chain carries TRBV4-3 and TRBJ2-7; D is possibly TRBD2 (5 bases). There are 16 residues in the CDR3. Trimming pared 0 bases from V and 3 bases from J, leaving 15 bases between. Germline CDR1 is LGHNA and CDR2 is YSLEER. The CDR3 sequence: CASSQDLTSGLYEQYF. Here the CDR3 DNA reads TGCGCCAGCAGCCAAGATCTAACAAGCGGCCTCTACGAGCAGTACTTC.

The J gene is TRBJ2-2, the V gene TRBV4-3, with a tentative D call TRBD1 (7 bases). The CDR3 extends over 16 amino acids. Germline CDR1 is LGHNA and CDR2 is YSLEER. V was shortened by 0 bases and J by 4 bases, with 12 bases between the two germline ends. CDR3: CASSQDPRGATGELFF. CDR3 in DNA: TGCGCCAGCAGCCAAGATCCCAGGGGGGCCACCGGGGAGCTGTTTTTT.

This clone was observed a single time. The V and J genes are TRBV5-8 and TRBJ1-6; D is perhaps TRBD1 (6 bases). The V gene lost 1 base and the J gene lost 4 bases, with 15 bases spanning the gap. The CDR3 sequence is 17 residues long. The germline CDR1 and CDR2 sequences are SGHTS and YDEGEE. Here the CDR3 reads CASSLTGLRGYNSPLHF. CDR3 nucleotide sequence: TGTGCCAGCAGCTTGACTGGCCTAAGGGGGTATAATTCACCCCTCCACTTT. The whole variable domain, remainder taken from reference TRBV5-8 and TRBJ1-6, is EAGVTQSPTHLIKTRGQQATLRCSPISGHTSVYWYQQALGLGLQFLLWYDEGEERNRGNFPPRFSGRQFPNYSSELNVNALELEDSALYLCASSLTGLRGYNSPLHFGNGTRLTVT.

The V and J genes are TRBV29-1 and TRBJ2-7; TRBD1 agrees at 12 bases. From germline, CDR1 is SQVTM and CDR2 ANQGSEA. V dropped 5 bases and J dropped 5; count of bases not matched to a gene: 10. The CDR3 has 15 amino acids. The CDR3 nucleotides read TGCAGCGTTAAGCTCCCCGGGACAGGGGGCAACGAGCAGTACTTC. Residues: CSVKLPGTGGNEQYF.

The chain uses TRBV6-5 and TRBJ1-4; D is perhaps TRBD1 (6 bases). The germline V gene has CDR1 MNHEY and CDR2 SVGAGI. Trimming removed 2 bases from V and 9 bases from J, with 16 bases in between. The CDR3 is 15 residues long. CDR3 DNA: TGTGCCAGCAGTTACGAACAGGGCCTAAGGAAAAAACTGTTTTTT. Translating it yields CASSYEQGLRKKLFF.